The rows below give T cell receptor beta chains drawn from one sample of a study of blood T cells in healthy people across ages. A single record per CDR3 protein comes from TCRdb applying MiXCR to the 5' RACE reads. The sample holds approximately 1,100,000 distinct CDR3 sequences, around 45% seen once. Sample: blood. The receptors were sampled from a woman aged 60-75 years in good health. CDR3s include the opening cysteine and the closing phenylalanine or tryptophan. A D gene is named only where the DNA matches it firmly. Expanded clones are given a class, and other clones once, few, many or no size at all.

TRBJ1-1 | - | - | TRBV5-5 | CASSPPGGRRDTEAFF | TGTGCCAGCAGCCCCCCGGGGGGGCGCCGGGACACTGAAGCTTTCTTT
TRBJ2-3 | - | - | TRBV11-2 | CASSLRQASYTDTQYF | TGTGCCAGCAGCCTCCGACAGGCTTCCTACACAGATACGCAGTATTTT
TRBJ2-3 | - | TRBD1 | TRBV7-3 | CASSPSPGQTGPRDTQYF | TGTGCCAGCAGCCCCAGCCCGGGACAGACGGGCCCTCGGGATACGCAGTATTTT
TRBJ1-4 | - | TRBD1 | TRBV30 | CAWSVRTGGTAGEKLFF | TGTGCCTGGAGTGTACGGACAGGGGGCACCGCGGGCGAAAAACTGTTTTTT
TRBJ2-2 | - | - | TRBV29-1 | CSVEDPGARNTGELFF | TGCAGCGTTGAAGACCCGGGGGCTCGGAACACCGGGGAGCTGTTTTTT
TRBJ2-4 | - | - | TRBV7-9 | CASPSGAGSKNIQYF | TGTGCCAGCCCCTCTGGGGCAGGGAGCAAAAACATTCAGTACTTC
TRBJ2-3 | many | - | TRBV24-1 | CATSDYTTDTQYF | TGTGCCACCAGTGATTATACCACAGATACGCAGTATTTT
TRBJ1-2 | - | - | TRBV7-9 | CAGSSSDGYGYTF | TGTGCCGGCAGCTCATCGGACGGCTATGGCTACACCTTC
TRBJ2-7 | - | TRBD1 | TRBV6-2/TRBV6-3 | CASSVDRAVEQYF | TGTGCCAGCAGTGTCGACAGGGCCGTCGAGCAGTACTTC
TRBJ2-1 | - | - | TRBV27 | CASSSRGRGDEQFF | TGTGCCAGCAGTTCCAGGGGCCGGGGTGATGAGCAGTTCTTC
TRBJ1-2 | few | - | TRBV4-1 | CASSHSEGTNYGYTF | TGCGCCAGCAGCCACTCAGAAGGTACCAACTATGGCTACACCTTC
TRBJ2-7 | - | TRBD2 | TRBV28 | CASTEGGEGYEQYF | TGTGCCAGCACCGAGGGCGGGGAGGGATACGAGCAGTACTTC
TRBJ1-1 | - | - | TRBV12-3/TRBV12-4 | CASSLRSSAFAGEAFF | TGTGCCAGCAGCCTCAGAAGTTCAGCCTTTGCGGGGGAAGCTTTCTTT
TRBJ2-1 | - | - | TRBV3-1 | CASSQGTGTNEQFF | TGTGCCAGCAGCCAAGGGACTGGGACCAATGAGCAGTTCTTC
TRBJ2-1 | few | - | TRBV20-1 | CSARDGGGNEQFF | TGCAGTGCTAGAGACGGCGGCGGCAATGAGCAGTTCTTC
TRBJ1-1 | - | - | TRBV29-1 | CSVEDTGWANTEAFF | TGCAGCGTTGAGGACACAGGGTGGGCGAACACTGAAGCTTTCTTT
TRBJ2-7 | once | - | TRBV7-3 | CASSSSPGVEQYF | TGTGCCAGCAGCTCCAGTCCGGGAGTCGAGCAGTACTTC
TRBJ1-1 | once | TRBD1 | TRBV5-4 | CASSPPDRATEAFF | TGTGCCAGCAGCCCTCCTGACAGGGCCACTGAAGCTTTCTTT
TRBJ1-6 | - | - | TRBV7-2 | CASSLKSGNSPLHF | TGTGCCAGCAGCTTAAAGTCGGGAAATTCACCCCTCCACTTT
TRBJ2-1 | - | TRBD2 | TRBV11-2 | CASSHRLSGSFDNEQFF | TGTGCCAGCAGCCACCGACTTAGCGGGTCGTTTGACAATGAGCAGTTCTTC
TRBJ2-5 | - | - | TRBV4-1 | CASSQEASKSNEQYF | TGCGCCAGCAGCCAAGAGGCGTCTAAGTCCAATGAGCAGTACTTC
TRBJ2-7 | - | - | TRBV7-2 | CASSLAHVAGEQYF | TGTGCCAGCAGCTTAGCCCACGTGGCGGGCGAGCAGTACTTC
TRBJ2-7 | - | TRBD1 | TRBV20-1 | CSASDRDSYEQYF | TGCAGTGCGTCAGACAGGGACTCCTACGAGCAGTACTTC
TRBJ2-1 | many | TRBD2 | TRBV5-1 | CASSWASGTYNEQFF | TGCGCCAGCAGCTGGGCTAGCGGAACCTACAATGAGCAGTTCTTC
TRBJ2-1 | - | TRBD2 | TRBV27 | CASIPGTSGYNEQFF | TGTGCCAGCATTCCCGGGACTAGCGGATACAATGAGCAGTTCTTC
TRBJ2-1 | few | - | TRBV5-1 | CASSPEGGGDEQFF | TGCGCCAGCAGCCCCGAGGGGGGTGGGGATGAGCAGTTCTTC
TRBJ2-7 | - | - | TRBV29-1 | CSVESVKQGSYEQYF | TGCAGCGTTGAATCGGTAAAACAGGGCTCCTACGAGCAGTACTTC
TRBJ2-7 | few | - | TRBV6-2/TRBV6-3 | CASSKSGLNEQYF | TGTGCCAGCAGTAAATCTGGTCTGAACGAGCAGTACTTC
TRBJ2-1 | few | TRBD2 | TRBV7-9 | CASSLGHSGRADNEQFF | TGTGCCAGCAGCTTAGGCCACAGCGGGAGGGCCGACAATGAGCAGTTCTTC
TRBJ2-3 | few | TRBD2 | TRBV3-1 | CASSQDWTSNTQYF | TGTGCCAGCAGCCAAGATTGGACTAGCAATACGCAGTATTTT
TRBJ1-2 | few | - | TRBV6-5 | CASRTRHYGYTF | TGTGCCAGCAGAACCCGACACTATGGCTACACCTTC